A single sample gave rise to the 9 T cell receptor beta chains below, sequenced in a study of blood T cell repertoires in COVID-19. Only in-frame clones appear in the TCRdb table, and some are missing; sequencing was by immunoSEQ multiplex PCR. This table has under 200,000 clones, less than 85% appearing once. The specimen sequenced was PBMCs or T cells enriched from blood (not recorded which). All receptors come from a woman aged 60-75 years with acute COVID-19.

The genes are TRBV23-1 and TRBJ2-7, with TRBD2 identical over 10 bases. TRBV23-1 is classed as an ORF, of uncertain function. This CDR3 spans 18 amino acids. The V gene end was trimmed by 2 bases and the J gene end by 8 bases; junction bases not matched to a gene: 18. The CDR3 bases are TGCGCCAGCAGTCAAAGGACAGCCTTTCTAGCGGGAGAATCGAAGCAGTACTTC. It is translated as CASSQRTAFLAGESKQYF.

The gene calls are TRBV7-8 and TRBJ2-7, with 9 nucleotides matching TRBD2. With 3 bases clipped from V and 1 base from J, the junction kept 4 bases outside the gene matches. CDR3 length: 15 amino acids. Germline V lookup: CDR1 SGHVS, CDR2 FQNEAQ. Here the CDR3 reads CASSFPSGVSYEQYF. As DNA, the CDR3 is TGTGCCAGCAGCTTCCCTAGCGGGGTATCCTACGAGCAGTACTTC.

The V gene is TRBV21-1, the J gene TRBJ1-3; the D call in the table, TRBD1, was not verified against the DNA. TRBV21-1 is classified as a pseudogene. The CDR3 sequence is 18 residues long. The CDR3: CASSKAHRTGMRRNTIYF. The CDR3 DNA is TGTGCCAGCAGCAAAGCGCATAGAACAGGGATGCGGAGAAACACCATATATTTT.

This clone was counted only a few times. V usage is TRBV5-1 and J usage is TRBJ1-6, with 9 positions matching TRBD1. The CDR3 extends over 15 amino acids. Germline trimming cut 4 bases from V and 10 bases from J; bases unmatched to any gene: 9. The germline CDR1 and CDR2 sequences are SGHRS and YFSETQ. The CDR3 spells CASSPGQGKRSPLHF. The CDR3 nucleotides are TGCGCCAGCAGCCCGGGACAGGGAAAGAGATCACCCCTCCACTTT.

This clone has a single count. The chain uses TRBV9 and TRBJ2-3; 9 nucleotides match TRBD2. Germline lookup yields CDR1 SGDLS and CDR2 YYNGEE. This CDR3 is built from 14 residues. V lost 2 bases to trimming and J lost 6 bases; unmatched junction nucleotides: 4. In DNA form, the CDR3 reads TGTGCCAGCAGCGTTAGCGGGGGTTTGGATACGCAGTATTTT. It yields the protein CASSVSGGLDTQYF.

CDR3 DNA sequence: TGTGCCAGCAGCCCGAGACAGGGGGCGGGTGGAAACACCATATATTTT. This translates into CASSPRQGAGGNTIYF. V is TRBV4-2 and J is TRBJ1-3, with TRBD1 identical over 10 bases. The CDR3 contains 16 residues. Germline loops: CDR1 LGHNA, CDR2 YNFKEQ. J was trimmed by 3 bases and V by 4 bases; bases with no gene match: 6.

The chain recombines TRBV7-2 with TRBJ2-1; D gene uncertain. Germline V CDR1 and CDR2: SGHTA, FQGNSA. The length of the CDR3 is 13 residues. The V end lost 2 bases, the J end lost 6 bases, and 8 bases lay between the germline ends. CDR3 sequence: CASSLSISNEQFF. The CDR3 DNA follows: TGTGCCAGCAGCTTAAGCATCTCCAATGAGCAGTTCTTC.

The chain couples TRBV10-2 to TRBJ2-5, with D uncertain. This CDR3 contains 11 residues. The germline gives CDR1 WSHSY, CDR2 SAAADI. The germline V and J ends were trimmed by 8 bases and 3 bases, with 7 bases remaining between them. This chain's CDR3 is CASAPEETQYF. CDR3 DNA: TGCGCCAGCGCCCCAGAAGAGACCCAGTACTTC.

J is TRBJ1-3 and V is TRBV19, with D perhaps matching TRBD1 (6 bases). Trimming took off 5 bases at V and 0 bases at J, with 14 bases between the two ends. Germline CDR1 reads LNHDA; CDR2 reads SQIVND (reference sequence). There are 16 residues in the CDR3. The CDR3 nucleotides are TGTGCCAGTAGTTTCAGGACAGCTCACTCTGGAAACACCATATATTTT. Translation gives CASSFRTAHSGNTIYF.